This paragraph reports one TCR beta chain. This entry is derived from a study of control samples from healthy donors and cancer patients. With 0 bases removed from V and 4 bases from J, the gap between germline ends came to 16 bases. Germline V CDR1 and CDR2: GTSNPN, SVGIG (reference sequence). This CDR3 has 16 residues. Repertoires were generated with immunoSEQ multiplex PCR, while TCRdb's copy carries only in-frame clones and drops some. Of 130,000 to 150,000 clones in the sample, 91% are singletons; the top ten hold under 4%. The rearrangement uses TRBV30 and TRBJ1-3; TRBD1 is a possible D gene (5 bases). This clonotype was obtained from a man aged 25 to 40 in good health. Sequenced: blood. CDR3: CAWSVWGSVSGNTIYF. The CDR3 region has the DNA TGTGCCTGGAGTGTATGGGGCAGCGTCTCAGGAAACACCATATATTTT.